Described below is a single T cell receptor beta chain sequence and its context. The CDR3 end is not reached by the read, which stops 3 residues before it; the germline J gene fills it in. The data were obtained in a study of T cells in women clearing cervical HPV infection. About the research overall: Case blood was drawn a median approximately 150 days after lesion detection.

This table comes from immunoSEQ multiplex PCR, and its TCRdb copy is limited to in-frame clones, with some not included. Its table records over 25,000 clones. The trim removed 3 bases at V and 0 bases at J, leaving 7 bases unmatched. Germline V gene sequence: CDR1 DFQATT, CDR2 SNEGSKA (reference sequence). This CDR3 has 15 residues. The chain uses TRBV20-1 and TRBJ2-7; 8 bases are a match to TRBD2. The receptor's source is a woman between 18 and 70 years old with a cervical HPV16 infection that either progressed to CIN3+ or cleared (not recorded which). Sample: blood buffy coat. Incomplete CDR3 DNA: TGCAGTGCTAGGATAGCGGGACTCAGCTCCTACGAG. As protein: CSARIAGLSSYE. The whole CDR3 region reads CSARIAGLSSYEQYF.